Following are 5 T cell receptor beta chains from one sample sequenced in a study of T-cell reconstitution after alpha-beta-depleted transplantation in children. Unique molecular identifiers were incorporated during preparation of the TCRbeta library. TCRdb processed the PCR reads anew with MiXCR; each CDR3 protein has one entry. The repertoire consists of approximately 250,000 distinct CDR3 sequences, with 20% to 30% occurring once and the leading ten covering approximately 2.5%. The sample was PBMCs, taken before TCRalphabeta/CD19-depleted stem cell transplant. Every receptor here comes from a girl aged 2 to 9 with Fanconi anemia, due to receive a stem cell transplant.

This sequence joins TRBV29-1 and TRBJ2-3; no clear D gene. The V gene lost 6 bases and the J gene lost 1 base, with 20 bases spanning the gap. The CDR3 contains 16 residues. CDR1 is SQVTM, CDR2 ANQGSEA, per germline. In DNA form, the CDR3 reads TGCAGCGTGCTCCCCCACCTAGGAAGGGGCACAGATACGCAGTATTTT. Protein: CSVLPHLGRGTDTQYF.

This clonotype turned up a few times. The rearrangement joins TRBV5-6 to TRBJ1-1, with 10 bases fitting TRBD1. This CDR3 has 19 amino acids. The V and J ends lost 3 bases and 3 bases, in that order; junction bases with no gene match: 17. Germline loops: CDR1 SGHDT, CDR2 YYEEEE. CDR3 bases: TGTGCCAGCAGCTATCCGCGGGGAGGACAGGGGGAGGTGGACACTGAAGCTTTCTTT. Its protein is CASSYPRGGQGEVDTEAFF.

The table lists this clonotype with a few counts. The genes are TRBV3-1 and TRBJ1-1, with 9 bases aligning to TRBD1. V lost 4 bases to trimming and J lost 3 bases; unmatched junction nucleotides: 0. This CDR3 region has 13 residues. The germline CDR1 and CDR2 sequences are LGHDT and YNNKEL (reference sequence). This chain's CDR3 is CASSRQGDTEAFF. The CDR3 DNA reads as TGTGCCAGCAGCCGACAGGGGGACACTGAAGCTTTCTTT.

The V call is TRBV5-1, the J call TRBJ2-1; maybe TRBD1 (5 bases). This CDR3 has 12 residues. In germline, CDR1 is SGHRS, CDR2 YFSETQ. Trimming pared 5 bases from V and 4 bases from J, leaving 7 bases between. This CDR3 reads CASRGDYNEQFF. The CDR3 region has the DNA TGCGCCAGCAGAGGGGATTACAATGAGCAGTTCTTC. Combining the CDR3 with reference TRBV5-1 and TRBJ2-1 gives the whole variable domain KAGVTQTPRYLIKTRGQQVTLSCSPISGHRSVSWYQQTPGQGLQFLFEYFSETQRNKGNFPGRFSGRQFSNSRSEMNVSTLELGDSALYLCASRGDYNEQFFGPGTRLTVL.

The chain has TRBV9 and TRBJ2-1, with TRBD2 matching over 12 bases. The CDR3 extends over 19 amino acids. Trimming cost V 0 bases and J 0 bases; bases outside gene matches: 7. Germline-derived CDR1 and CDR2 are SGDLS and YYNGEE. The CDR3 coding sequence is TGTGCCAGCAGCGTAGCGGGACTAGCGGGTCCTAGCTCCTACAATGAGCAGTTCTTC. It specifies CASSVAGLAGPSSYNEQFF.